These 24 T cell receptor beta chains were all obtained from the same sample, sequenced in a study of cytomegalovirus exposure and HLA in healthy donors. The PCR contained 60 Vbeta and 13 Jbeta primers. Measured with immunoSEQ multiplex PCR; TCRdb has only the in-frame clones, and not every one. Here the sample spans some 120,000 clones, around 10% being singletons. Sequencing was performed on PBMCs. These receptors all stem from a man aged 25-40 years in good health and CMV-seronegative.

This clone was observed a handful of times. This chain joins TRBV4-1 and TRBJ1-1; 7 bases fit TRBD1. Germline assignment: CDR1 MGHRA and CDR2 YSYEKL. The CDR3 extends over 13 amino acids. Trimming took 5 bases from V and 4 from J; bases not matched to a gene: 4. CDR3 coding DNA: TGCGCCAGCAGCATCAGGGGGATCACTGAAGCTTTCTTT. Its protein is CASSIRGITEAFF.

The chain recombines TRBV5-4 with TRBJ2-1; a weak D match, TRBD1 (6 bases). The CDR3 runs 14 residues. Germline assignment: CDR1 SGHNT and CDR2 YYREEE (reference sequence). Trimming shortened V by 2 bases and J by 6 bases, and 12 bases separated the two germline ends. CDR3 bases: TGTGCCAGCAGCTTCAGGGGATTCCGCAATGAGCAGTTCTTC. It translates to CASSFRGFRNEQFF.

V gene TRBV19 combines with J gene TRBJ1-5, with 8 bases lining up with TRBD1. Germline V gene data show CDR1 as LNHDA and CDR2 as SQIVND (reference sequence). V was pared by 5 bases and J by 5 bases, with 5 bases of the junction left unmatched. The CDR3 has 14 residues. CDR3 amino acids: CASSPGQGYQPQHF. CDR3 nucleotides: TGTGCCAGTAGTCCCGGACAGGGTTATCAGCCCCAGCATTTT.

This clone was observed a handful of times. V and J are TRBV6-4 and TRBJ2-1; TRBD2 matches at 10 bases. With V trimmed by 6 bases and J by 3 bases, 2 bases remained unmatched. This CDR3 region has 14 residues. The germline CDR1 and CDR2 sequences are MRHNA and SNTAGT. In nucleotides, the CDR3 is TGTGCCAGCAGGAGCGGGGGGGACTACAATGAGCAGTTCTTC. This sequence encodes CASRSGGDYNEQFF.

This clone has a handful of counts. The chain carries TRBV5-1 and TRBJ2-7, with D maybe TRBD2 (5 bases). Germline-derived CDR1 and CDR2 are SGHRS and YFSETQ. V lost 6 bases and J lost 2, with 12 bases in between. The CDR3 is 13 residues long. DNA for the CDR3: TGCGCCAGCAACCGGGATGGCCCCTACGAGCAGTACTTC. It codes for CASNRDGPYEQYF.

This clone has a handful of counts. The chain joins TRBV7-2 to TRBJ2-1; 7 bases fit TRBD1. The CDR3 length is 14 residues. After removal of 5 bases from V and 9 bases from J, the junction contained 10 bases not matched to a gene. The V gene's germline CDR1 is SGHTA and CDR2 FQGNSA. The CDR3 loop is CASSPWTGSGEQFF. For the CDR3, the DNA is TGTGCCAGCAGCCCGTGGACAGGCAGCGGTGAGCAGTTCTTC.

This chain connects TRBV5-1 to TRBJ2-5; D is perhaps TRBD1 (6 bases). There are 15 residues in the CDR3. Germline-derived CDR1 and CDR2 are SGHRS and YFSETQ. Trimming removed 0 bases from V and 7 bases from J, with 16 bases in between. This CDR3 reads CASSLGTEKGGTQYF. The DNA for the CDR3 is TGCGCCAGCAGCTTGGGGACTGAAAAAGGGGGGACCCAGTACTTC.

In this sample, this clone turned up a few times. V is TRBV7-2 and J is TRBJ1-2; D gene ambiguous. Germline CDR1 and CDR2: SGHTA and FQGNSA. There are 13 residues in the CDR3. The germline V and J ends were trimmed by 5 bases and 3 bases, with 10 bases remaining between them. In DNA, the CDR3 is TGTGCCAGCAGCCCTGTCCAGGACTATGGCTACACCTTC. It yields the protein CASSPVQDYGYTF.

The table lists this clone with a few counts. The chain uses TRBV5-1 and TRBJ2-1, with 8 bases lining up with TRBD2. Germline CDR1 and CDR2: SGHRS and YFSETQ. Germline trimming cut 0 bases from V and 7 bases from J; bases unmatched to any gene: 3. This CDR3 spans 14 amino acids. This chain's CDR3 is CASSLGGGRNEQFF. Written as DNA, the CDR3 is TGCGCCAGCAGCTTGGGGGGCGGGAGGAATGAGCAGTTCTTC.

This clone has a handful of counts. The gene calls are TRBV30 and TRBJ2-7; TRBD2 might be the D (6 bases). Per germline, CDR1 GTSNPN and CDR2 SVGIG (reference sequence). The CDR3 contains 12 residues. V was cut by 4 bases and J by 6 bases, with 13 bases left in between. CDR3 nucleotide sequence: TGTGCCTGGAAGCGGGCCGCCCCCGAGCAGTACTTC. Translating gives CAWKRAAPEQYF.

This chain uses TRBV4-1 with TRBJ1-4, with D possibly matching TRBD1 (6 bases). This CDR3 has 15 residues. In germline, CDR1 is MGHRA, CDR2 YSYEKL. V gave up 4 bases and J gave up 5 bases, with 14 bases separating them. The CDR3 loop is CASSPPGTKNEKLFF. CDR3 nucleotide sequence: TGCGCCAGCAGCCCCCCCGGGACAAAAAATGAAAAACTGTTTTTT.

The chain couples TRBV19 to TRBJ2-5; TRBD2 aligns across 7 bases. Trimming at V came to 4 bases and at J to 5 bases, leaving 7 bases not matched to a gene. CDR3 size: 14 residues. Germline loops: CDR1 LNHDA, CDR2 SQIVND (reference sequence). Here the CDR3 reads CASSSGRARETQYF. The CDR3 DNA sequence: TGTGCCAGTAGTAGTGGGAGGGCCCGGGAGACCCAGTACTTC.

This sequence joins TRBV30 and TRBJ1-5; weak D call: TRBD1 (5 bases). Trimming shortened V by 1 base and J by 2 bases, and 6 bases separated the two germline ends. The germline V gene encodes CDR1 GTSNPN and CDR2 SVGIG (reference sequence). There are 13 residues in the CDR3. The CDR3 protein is CAWSGGGNQPQHF. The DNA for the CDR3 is TGTGCCTGGAGTGGGGGGGGCAATCAGCCCCAGCATTTT.

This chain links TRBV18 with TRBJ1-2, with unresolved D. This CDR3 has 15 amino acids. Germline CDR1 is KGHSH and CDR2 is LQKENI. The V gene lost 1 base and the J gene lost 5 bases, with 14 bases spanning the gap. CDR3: CASSPLGGQWYGYTF. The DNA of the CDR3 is TGTGCCAGCTCACCACTCGGCGGGCAGTGGTATGGCTACACCTTC.

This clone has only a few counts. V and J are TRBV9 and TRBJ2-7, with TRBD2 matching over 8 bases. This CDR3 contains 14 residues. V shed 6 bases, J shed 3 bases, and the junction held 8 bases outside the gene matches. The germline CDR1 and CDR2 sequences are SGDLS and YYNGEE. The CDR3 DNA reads TGTGCCAGCAACGAGCGGGGGTTGGGCTACGAGCAGTACTTC. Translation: CASNERGLGYEQYF.

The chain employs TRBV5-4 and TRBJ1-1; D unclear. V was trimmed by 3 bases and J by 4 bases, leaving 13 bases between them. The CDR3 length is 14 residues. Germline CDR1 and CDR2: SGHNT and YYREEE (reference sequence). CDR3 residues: CASSWGLEGTEAFF. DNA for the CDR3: TGTGCCAGCAGCTGGGGTCTTGAGGGCACTGAAGCTTTCTTT.

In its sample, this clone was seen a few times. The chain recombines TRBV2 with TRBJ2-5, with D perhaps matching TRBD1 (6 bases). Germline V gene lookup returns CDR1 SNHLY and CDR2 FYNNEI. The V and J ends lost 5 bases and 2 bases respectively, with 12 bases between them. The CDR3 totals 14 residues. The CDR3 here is CASSRTDAQETQYF. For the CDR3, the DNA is TGTGCCAGCAGTCGGACAGACGCGCAAGAGACCCAGTACTTC.

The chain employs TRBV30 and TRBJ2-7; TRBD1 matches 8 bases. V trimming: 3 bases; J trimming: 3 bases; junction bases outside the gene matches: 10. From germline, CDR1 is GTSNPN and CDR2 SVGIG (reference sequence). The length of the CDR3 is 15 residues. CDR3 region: CAWRLDGTGYYEQYF. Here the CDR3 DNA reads TGTGCCTGGAGGTTAGACGGGACAGGATACTACGAGCAGTACTTC.

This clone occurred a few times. In DNA form, the CDR3 reads TGCAGCGTCGCCAGGGGGACAGGGGGAAATGAGCAGTTCTTC. Protein: CSVARGTGGNEQFF. The chain has TRBV29-1 and TRBJ2-1, with 11 bases lining up with TRBD1. Germline CDR1 SQVTM, CDR2 ANQGSEA. V trimming: 6 bases; J trimming: 7 bases; junction bases outside the gene matches: 8. The CDR3 spans 14 residues.

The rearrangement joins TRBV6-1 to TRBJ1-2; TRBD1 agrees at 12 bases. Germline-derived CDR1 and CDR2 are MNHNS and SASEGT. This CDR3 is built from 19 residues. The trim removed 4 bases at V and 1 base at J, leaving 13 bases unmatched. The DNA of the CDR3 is TGTGCCAGCAGTGGGGGACAGGGGGCAATGTGGTCCAGTAACTATGGCTACACCTTC. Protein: CASSGGQGAMWSSNYGYTF.

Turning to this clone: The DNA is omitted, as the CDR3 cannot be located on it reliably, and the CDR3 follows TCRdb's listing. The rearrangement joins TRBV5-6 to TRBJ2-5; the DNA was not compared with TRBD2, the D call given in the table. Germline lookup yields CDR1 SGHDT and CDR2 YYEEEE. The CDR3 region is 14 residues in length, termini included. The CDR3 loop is CASSSGGFGGGIDF.

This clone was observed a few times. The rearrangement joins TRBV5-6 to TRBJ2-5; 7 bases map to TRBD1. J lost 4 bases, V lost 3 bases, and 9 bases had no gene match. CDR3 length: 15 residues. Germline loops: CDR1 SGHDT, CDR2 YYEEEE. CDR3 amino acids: CASSYRQGTGETQYF. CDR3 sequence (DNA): TGTGCCAGCAGCTACCGACAGGGTACGGGAGAGACCCAGTACTTC.

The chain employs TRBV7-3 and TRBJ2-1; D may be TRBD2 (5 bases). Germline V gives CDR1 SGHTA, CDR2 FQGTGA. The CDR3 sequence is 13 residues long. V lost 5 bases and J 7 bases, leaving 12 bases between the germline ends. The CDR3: CASSQARRNEQFF. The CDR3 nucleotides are TGTGCCAGCAGCCAAGCTAGGAGGAATGAGCAGTTCTTC.

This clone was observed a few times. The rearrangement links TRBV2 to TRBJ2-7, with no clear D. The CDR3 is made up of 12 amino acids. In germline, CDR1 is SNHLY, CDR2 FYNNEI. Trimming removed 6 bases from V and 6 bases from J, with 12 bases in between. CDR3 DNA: TGTGCCAGCAGGGCAGTCCCCTCCGAGCAGTACTTC. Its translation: CASRAVPSEQYF. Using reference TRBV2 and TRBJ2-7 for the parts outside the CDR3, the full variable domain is EPEVTQTPSHQVTQMGQEVILRCVPISNHLYFYWYRQILGQKVEFLVSFYNNEISEKSEIFDDQFSVERPDGSNFTLKIRSTKLEDSAMYFCASRAVPSEQYFGPGTRLTVT.